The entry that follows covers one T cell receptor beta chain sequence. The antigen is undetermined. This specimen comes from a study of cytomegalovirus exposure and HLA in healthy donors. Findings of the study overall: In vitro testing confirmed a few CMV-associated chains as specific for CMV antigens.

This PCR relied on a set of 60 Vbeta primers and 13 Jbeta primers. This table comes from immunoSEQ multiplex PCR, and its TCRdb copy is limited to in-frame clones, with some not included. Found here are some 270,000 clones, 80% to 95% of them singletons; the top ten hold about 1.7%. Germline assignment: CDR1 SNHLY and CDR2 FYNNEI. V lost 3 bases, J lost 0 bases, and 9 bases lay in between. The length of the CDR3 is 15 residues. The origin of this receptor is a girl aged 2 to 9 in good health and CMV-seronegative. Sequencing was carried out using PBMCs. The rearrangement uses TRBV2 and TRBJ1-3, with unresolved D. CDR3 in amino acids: CASSESGVSGNTIYF. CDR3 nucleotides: TGTGCCAGCAGTGAGAGCGGAGTCTCTGGAAACACCATATATTTT.